This TCR beta chain was documented in a study of cytomegalovirus exposure and HLA in healthy donors (TCRdb year 2017). As for the study more broadly: In an earlier analysis of under 750 of the donors, roughly 300 Gb of sequence data and 90 million to 120 million unique TCR beta sequences from approximately 180 million T cells were reported. An early release covering about 600 HLA-typed donors comprised approximately 290 gigabases of sequencing data and about 90 million unique TCR sequences. Of the roughly 400 genotyped donors, around 81% fell in the genetic ancestry cluster associated with self-reported Caucasian donors. The study aimed to test whether signatures of past pathogen exposure could be identified by cataloging public T cell receptors. Using immunosequencing, the study profiled T cell repertoires from around 670 subjects and related those repertoires to cytomegalovirus serostatus. A separate validation cohort of over a hundred different subjects was used in addition to the approximately 670-subject first cohort. To predict cytomegalovirus infection status, the study brought together high-throughput TCR immunosequencing, statistical association of individual TCRs with disease status, and machine learning. To study patterns of TCR occurrence, a later analysis re-analyzed previously published TCR beta repertoires from 666 donors and added high-resolution HLA genotyping. Rather than drawing on any new phenotypic data, the later analysis identified candidate immune exposures from TCR beta sequences and the way those sequences occurred across donors. An earlier analysis of about 620 of the donors applied high-throughput TCR beta sequencing to assess whether each TCR beta V gene segment acted as functional or pseudogenic. Donor age, sex, ethnicity and CMV serostatus were compiled together with the repertoire data. A later genetic analysis took genome-wide SNP genotypes for about 65% of the 666 donors and used that subset as a discovery cohort. Every discovery cohort repertoire had been produced on one sequencing platform. Class I and class II HLA loci were covered by the typing at four-digit resolution. Typing coverage varied by locus: roughly 620-640 donors for A, B, C, DRB1 and DQB1; roughly 520 for DQA1; more than 600 for DPA1; 400 to 480 for DPB1. A handful of DR-DQ haplotypes were handled as single units for association and clustering because linkage in the cohort was strong. On average, around 200,000 unique TCR beta nucleotide sequences were sequenced per donor among some 430 genotyped donors of the cohort, with approximately 18% of those sequences being non-productive. The full study reports these points: Linkage disequilibrium might explain the correlated functional status among segregating V segments, but an unknown experimental factor could not be ruled out. A cluster of highly shared sequence variants was judged likely to represent a technical artifact of the sequencing pipeline. In an earlier analysis of around 600 of the donors, most TCR beta V segments appeared in productive rearrangements about 87% or about 30% of the time, broadly matching IMGT annotations. In both the original and validation cohorts, the classifier was reported to diagnose cytomegalovirus status with high specificity and sensitivity. Immune exposure information for the cohort was limited to CMV serostatus. In vitro tests confirmed that three of the cytomegalovirus-associated TCR beta chains recognize cytomegalovirus antigens. Assigning TCR associations to individual alleles was difficult when HLA alleles, especially DR and DQ, strongly co-occurred. In a later analysis, HLA-associated TCR beta chains were found to be more clonally expanded and to have lower generation probabilities than equally common non-associated chains. A later genetic analysis reported fewer N-insertions in productive TCRs among donors in an Asian-associated ancestry cluster than the roughly 700-donor mean. The 87-base-pair reads could not distinguish some IMGT-functional V segments, including TRBV6-2 and TRBV6-3, so those segments were excluded. Presence/absence analyses assumed roughly uniform sequencing depth across donors, an assumption that may not hold. This cohort had only TCR beta chains sequenced, and the lack of alpha or paired-chain data limited which features could be detected. Because HLA typing was unavailable for some donors at each locus, only the typed subset was used in association tests. In a later analysis, 15,000 to 20,000 TCR beta sequences were associated with specific HLA alleles at a false discovery rate of 0.05. About 17 rarely observed V segments, including chromosome 9 orphons, were excluded from the earlier analysis of about 610 of the donors because counts were too low. An association between a missense DCLRE1C variant and V-gene and J-gene trimming of TCR beta chains was found in a later genetic analysis and replicated in an independent cohort. In a later analysis, TCR association rates were found to vary across HLA loci, with the most associated TCRs seen for DRB1 alleles and the fewest for HLA-C alleles. The study gave a list of around 170 TCR beta chains associated with cytomegalovirus. A further reported finding was that TCR beta sequences accurately predicted the HLA-A and HLA-B alleles for most subjects in the first cohort. According to a later analysis, most CMV-associated TCR beta chains appeared to be HLA-restricted, and the HLA associations seemed to be driven largely by CMV exposure. Most TCR sequences were observed very rarely across donors, whereas some public TCRs were present in many individuals. According to the authors, the approach could potentially be generalized to other disease states and immunological phenotypes. Several of the top co-occurrence clusters appeared to be linked to parvovirus B19, influenza, CMV and Epstein-Barr virus, according to a later analysis.

Looking up the germline V gene (reference sequence) yields CDR1 GTSNPN and CDR2 SVGIG. Trimming removed 4 bases from V and 2 bases from J, leaving 11 bases between the germline ends. From cysteine to phenylalanine, the CDR3 is 13 amino acids long. The read is trimmed to its CDR3 DNA, 39 bases read in frame from base 1. Worth noting for this clone: Its target antigen remains unknown. No base qualities exist here, and no much larger clone lies one base off it.

The library was obtained by the immunoSEQ multiplex PCR assay. For the multiplex PCR, a mixture combining 60 forward primers for TCR Vbeta segments and 13 reverse primers for TCR Jbeta segments was used. A multiplex PCR assay on genomic DNA amplified the CDR3 region of rearranged TCR beta genes. Amplified TCR beta libraries were sequenced as 87-base-pair reads on the Illumina HiSeq System. Processing in the source paper ran as follows. In a later analysis, tens of millions of unique TCR beta chains were counted across the 500 to 850 repertoires, and roughly 11 million of these chains were shared by at least two donors. Raw reads were error-corrected and collapsed into unique sequences by a nearest-neighbor algorithm in which closely related sequences were merged to remove PCR and sequencing errors. To assign V, D and J gene segments, CDR3 sequences were aligned to IMGT reference sequences. For a sequence to be retained, a match of at least six nucleotides to both a V gene segment and a J gene segment was required. A rearrangement was called productive if the CDR3 had no stop codons and remained in frame with V and J, and every other rearrangement was called non-productive. CDR3 was defined by IMGT convention, running from the second conserved V-encoded cysteine to the conserved J-encoded phenylalanine. Sequences without an unambiguous match to a single V gene segment were excluded from the earlier analysis of several hundred of the donors. In an earlier analysis of approximately 610 of the donors, V segments were called functional above 56.7% productive rearrangements and were called segregating when the between-donor standard deviation exceeded 5%. To diagnose cytomegalovirus status from the catalog of TCR beta chain sequences, a statistical classification framework was built. In a later analysis, V and J genes were assigned by comparing TCR nucleotide sequences against IMGT/GENE-DB human TR gene sequences. Using the TCRdist pipeline, a later analysis assigned CDR3 sequences along with most-parsimonious VDJ recombination scenarios. In a later analysis, each TCR beta chain was defined by its CDR3 amino acid sequence together with its V-gene family, and reads without a unique V-gene family were excluded. In a later analysis, some 600 highly shared, low-generation-probability nucleotide sequences were removed to address suspected cross-contamination and a sequencing artifact. A later analysis calculated a clonal expansion index for each public chain from normalized within-repertoire ranks of inferred template counts. Generation probabilities in a later analysis came from a VDJ recombination model fitted to out-of-frame rearrangements, and those results were checked against IGoR. A later analysis scored TCR-TCR, TCR-HLA and TCR-CMV co-occurrence with hypergeometric tests, applying a repertoire-size bias correction to TCR pairs. To estimate false discovery rates, a later analysis permuted the HLA or CMV assignments 20 times. In a later analysis, co-occurring TCRs were grouped using DBSCAN, and TCRdist sequence similarity was added for clustering within HLA-allele-positive subsets. Repertoires with fewer than 30,000 or more than 120,000 public chains were left out of co-occurrence clustering, as were about five repertoires with anomalous nucleotide sharing. TCRdb mirrors the immuneACCESS table, restricted to in-frame sequences. Some clones are absent from its copies; in checked studies, under half trace to an unresolved V gene, and the reason for the others is unknown. That table supplies the V and J calls and clone size; D and trimming were determined from the DNA. This sample is represented by about 99,000 clones; 79% of them were singletons. The top ten constitute 3% to 4% of the sample.

The cohort was made up of approximately 700 healthy bone marrow donors. At the time of sampling, every cohort member was nominally healthy, though immune exposures that went unrecorded were likely present. The donor tested CMV seropositive and was one of the 289 seropositive cohort members. A peripheral blood sample was provided by each donor, and peripheral blood mononuclear cells were used for TCR beta sequencing. The Qiagen DNeasy Blood Extraction Kit was used to extract genomic DNA from the blood cell samples. This sequence originates from a male donor in good health and CMV-seropositive. The chain couples TRBV30 to TRBJ2-5; the D gene is possibly TRBD2, with 6 bases matching. Sequenced sample: PBMCs. Here is the DNA: TGTGCCTGGATCCGTAGCGGTCAAGAGACCCAGTACTTC. The encoded protein is CAWIRSGQETQYF.